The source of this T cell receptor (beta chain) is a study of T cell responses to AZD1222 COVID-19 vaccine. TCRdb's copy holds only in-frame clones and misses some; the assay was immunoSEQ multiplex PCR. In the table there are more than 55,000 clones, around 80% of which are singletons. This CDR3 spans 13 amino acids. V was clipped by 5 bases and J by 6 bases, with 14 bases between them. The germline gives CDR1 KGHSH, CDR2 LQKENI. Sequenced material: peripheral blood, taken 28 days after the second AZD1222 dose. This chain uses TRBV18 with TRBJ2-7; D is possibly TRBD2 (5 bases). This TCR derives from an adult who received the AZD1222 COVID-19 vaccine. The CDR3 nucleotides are TGTGCCAGCTCAATTGTTGAGGGTGGCGAGCAGTACTTC. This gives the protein CASSIVEGGEQYF.